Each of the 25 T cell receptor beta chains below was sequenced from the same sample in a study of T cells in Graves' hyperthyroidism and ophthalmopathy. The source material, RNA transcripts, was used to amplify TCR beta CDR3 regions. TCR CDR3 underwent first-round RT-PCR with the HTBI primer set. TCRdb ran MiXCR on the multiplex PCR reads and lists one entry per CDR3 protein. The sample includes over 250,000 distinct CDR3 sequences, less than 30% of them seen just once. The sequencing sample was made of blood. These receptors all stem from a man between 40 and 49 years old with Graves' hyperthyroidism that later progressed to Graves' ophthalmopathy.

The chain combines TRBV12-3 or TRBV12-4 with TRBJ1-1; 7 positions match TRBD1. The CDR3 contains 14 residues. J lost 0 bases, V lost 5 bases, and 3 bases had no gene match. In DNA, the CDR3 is TGTGCCAGCAGTAAGGACAGGTTGAACACTGAAGCTTTCTTT. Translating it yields CASSKDRLNTEAFF.

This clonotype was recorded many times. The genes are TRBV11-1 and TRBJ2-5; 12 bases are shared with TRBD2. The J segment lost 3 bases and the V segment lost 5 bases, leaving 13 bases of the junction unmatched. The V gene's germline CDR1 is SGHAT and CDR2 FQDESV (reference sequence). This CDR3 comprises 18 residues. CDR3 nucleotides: TGTGCCAGCAGCATCAGACTAGCGGGAGAATTGGTAGAAGAGACCCAGTACTTC. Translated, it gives CASSIRLAGELVEETQYF. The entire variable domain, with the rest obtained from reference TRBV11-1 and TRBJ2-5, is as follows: EAEVAQSPRYKITEKSQAVAFWCDPISGHATLYWYRQILGQGPELLVQFQDESVVDDSQLPKDRFSAERLKGVDSTLKIQPAELGDSAMYLCASSIRLAGELVEETQYFGPGTRLLVL.

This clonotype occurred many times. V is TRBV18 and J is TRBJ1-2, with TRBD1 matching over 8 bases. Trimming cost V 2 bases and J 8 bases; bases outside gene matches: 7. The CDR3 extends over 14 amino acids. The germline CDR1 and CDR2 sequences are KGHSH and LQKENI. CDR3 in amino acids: CASSPGRGREGYTF. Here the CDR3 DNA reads TGTGCCAGCTCACCAGGCAGGGGGCGAGAAGGCTACACCTTC.

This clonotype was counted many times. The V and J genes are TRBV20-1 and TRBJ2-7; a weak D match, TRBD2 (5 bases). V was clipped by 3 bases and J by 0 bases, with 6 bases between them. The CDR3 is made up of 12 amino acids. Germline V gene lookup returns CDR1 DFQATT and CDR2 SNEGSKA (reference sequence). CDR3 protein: CSASTSSYEQYF. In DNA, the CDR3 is TGCAGTGCTAGTACTAGCTCCTACGAGCAGTACTTC.

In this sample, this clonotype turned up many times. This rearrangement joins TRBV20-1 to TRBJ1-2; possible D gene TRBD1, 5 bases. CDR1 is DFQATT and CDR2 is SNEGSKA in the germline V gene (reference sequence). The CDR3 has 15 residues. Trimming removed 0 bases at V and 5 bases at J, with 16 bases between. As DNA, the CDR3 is TGCAGTGCTAGAGATTCAGGGCTGAACCTTTATGGCTACACCTTC. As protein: CSARDSGLNLYGYTF.

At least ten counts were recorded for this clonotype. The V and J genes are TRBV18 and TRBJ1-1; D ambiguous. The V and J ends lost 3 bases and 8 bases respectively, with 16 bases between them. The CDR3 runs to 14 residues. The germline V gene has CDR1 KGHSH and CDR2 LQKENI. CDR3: CASSPKRALTEAFF. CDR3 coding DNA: TGTGCCAGCTCACCGAAACGAGCTCTGACGGAAGCTTTCTTT. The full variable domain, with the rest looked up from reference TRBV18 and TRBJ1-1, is NAGVMQNPRHLVRRRGQEARLRCSPMKGHSHVYWYRQLPEEGLKFMVYLQKENIIDESGMPKERFSAEFPKEGPSILRIQQVVRGDSAAYFCASSPKRALTEAFFGQGTRLTVV.

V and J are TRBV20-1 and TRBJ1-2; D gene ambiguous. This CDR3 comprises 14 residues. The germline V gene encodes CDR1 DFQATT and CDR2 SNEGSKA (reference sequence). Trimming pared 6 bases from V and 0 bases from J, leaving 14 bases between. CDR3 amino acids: CSARALRTNYGYTF. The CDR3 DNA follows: TGCAGTGCCCGCGCCCTCAGGACTAACTATGGCTACACCTTC.

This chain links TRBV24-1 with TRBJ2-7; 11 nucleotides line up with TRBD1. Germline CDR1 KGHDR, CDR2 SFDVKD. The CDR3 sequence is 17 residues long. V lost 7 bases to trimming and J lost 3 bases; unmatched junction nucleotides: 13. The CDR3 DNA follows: TGTGCCACCAGAAAGCTCGGACAGGGGGCGGGCAACTACGAGCAGTACTTC. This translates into CATRKLGQGAGNYEQYF.

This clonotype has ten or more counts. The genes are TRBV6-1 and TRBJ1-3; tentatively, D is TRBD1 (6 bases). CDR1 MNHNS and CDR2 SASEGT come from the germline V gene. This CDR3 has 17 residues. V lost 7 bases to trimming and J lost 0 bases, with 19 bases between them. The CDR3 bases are TGTGCCAGCACCACCTTATGGACAGTCCGCTCTGGAAACACCATATATTTT. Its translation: CASTTLWTVRSGNTIYF.

The CDR3 spells CASSTRLAGSDEQYF. The CDR3 DNA reads TGTGCCAGCAGTACTCGACTAGCGGGTTCCGACGAGCAGTACTTC. This chain uses TRBV27 with TRBJ2-7, with 10 bases lining up with TRBD2. This CDR3 spans 15 amino acids. V lost 5 bases, J lost 5 bases, and 9 bases stayed unmatched. Germline V gene sequence: CDR1 MNHEY, CDR2 SMNVEV (reference sequence).

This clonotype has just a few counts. The CDR3 protein is CSARAPMGVDEQYF. The DNA of the CDR3 is TGCAGTGCTAGAGCCCCCATGGGAGTCGACGAGCAGTACTTC. The chain uses TRBV20-1 and TRBJ2-7; D perhaps matches TRBD2 (5 bases). The V gene lost 1 base and the J gene lost 5 bases, with 15 bases spanning the gap. Germline loops: CDR1 DFQATT, CDR2 SNEGSKA (reference sequence). CDR3 length: 14 residues.

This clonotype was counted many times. The CDR3 coding sequence is TGTGCCGTATCACAGGGGCCCCAAGAGACCCAGTACTTC. Translated: CAVSQGPQETQYF. The chain combines TRBV10-3 with TRBJ2-5; 7 bases fit TRBD1. After removal of 11 bases from V and 1 base from J, the junction contained 7 bases not matched to a gene. Per germline, CDR1 ENHRY and CDR2 SYGVKD. This CDR3 spans 13 amino acids.

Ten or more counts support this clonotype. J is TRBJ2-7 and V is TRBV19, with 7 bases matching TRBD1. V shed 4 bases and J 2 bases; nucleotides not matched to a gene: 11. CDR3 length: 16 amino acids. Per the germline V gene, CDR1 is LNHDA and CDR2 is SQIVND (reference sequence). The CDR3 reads CASSRSPQGDTYEQYF. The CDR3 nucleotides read TGTGCCAGTAGTAGATCCCCTCAGGGGGATACCTACGAGCAGTACTTC.

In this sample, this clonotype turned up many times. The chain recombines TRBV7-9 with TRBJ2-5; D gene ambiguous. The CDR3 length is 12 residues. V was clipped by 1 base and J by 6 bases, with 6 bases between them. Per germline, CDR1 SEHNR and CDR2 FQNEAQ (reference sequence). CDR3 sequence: CASSLESKTQYF. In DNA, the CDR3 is TGTGCCAGCAGCTTAGAGTCGAAGACCCAGTACTTC.

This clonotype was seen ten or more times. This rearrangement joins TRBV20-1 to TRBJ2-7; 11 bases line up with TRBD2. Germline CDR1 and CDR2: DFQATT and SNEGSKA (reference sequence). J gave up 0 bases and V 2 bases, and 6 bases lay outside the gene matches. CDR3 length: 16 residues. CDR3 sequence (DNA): TGCAGTGCTAGACTAGCGGGAGGCCAGAGCTCCTACGAGCAGTACTTC. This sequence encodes CSARLAGGQSSYEQYF.

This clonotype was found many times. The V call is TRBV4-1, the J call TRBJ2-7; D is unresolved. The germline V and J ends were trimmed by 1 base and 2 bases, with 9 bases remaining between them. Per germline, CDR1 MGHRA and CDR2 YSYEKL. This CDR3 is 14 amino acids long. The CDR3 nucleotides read TGCGCCAGCAGCCAAGCTCCCAGGACCTACGAGCAGTACTTC. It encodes CASSQAPRTYEQYF.

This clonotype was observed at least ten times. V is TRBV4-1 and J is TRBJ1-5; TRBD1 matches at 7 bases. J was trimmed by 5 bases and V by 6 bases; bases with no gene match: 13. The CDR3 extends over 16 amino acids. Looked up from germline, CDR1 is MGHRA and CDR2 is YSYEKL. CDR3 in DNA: TGCGCCAGCAGTCCCGAGACAGGGTGGTTTGATCAGCCCCAGCATTTT. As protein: CASSPETGWFDQPQHF.

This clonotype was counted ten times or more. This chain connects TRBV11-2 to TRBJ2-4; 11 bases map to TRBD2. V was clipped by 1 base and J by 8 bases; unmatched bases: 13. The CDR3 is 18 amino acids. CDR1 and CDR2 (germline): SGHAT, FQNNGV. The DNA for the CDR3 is TGTGCCAGCAGCTTAGGATTACTAGCGGGAGCCCAATCGGACATTCAGTACTTC. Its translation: CASSLGLLAGAQSDIQYF.

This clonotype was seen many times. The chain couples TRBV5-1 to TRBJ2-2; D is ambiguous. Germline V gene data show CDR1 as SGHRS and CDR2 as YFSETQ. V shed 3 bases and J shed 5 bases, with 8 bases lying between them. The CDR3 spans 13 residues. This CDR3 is CASSYEETGELFF. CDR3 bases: TGCGCCAGCAGCTACGAAGAAACCGGGGAGCTGTTTTTT. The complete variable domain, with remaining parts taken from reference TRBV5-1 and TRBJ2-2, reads KAGVTQTPRYLIKTRGQQVTLSCSPISGHRSVSWYQQTPGQGLQFLFEYFSETQRNKGNFPGRFSGRQFSNSRSEMNVSTLELGDSALYLCASSYEETGELFFGEGSRLTVL.

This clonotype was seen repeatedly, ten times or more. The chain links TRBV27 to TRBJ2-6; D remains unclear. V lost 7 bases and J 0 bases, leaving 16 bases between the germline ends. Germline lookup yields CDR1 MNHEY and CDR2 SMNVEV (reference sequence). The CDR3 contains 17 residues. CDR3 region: CASTTLWGSSGANVLTF. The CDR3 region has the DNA TGTGCCAGCACCACCTTGTGGGGAAGCTCTGGGGCCAACGTCCTGACTTTC.

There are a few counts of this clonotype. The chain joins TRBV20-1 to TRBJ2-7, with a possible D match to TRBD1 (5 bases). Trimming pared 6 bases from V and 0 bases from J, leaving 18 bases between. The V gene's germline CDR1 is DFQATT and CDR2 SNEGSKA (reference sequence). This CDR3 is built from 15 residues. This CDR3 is CSALIHRYSSYEQYF. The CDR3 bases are TGCAGTGCCTTAATCCACAGGTATAGCTCCTACGAGCAGTACTTC.

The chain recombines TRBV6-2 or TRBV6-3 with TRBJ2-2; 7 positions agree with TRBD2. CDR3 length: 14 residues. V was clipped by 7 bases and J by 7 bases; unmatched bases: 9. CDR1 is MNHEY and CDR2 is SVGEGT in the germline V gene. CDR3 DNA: TGTGCCAGCACCATAAAGCGGGAAAACGGGGAGCTGTTTTTT. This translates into CASTIKRENGELFF.

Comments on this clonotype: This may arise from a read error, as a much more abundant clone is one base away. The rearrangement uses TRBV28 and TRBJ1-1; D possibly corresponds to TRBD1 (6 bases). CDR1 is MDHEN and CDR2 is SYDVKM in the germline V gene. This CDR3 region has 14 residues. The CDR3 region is CGSSFRGRLTEAFF. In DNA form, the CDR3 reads TGTGGCAGCAGTTTTCGGGGGCGCCTGACTGAAGCTTTCTTT.

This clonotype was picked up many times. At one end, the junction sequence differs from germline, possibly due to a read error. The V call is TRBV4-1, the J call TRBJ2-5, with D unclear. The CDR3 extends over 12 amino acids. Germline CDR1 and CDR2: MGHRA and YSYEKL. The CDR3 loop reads CASSQDQETQYF. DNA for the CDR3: TGTGCCAGCAGCCAGGACCAAGAGACCCAGTACTTC.

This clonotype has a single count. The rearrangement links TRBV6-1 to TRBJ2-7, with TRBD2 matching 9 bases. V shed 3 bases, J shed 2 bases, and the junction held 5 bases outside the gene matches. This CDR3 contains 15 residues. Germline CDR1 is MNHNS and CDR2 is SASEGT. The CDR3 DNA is TGTGCCAGCAGTGATGGACTAGCGACTACCTACGAGCAGTACTTC. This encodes CASSDGLATTYEQYF.